This T cell receptor beta chain was captured by sequencing in a study of cytomegalovirus exposure and HLA in healthy donors. CDR3 length: 13 amino acids. Trimming removed 4 bases at V and 4 bases at J, with 10 bases between. CDR1 and CDR2 from the germline V gene are SGHVS and FNYEAQ. With 60 Vbeta and 13 Jbeta primers, the PCR was carried out. Sequencing was performed with immunoSEQ multiplex PCR; in TCRdb, only in-frame clones are kept and a portion is missing. The data show 150,000 or so clones, more than 65% seen once. Comment on this clone: Its antigen is still unknown.

Study-level findings and limits: In a later analysis, TCR association rates varied by HLA locus: DRB1 most, HLA-C fewest.

The J gene is TRBJ1-1, the V gene TRBV7-6; a possible D gene is TRBD1 (6 bases). Specimen: PBMCs. The clonotype was recovered from a man aged 18-30 years in good health and CMV-seropositive. CDR3 in amino acids: CASSYRAGTEAFF. The CDR3 region has the DNA TGTGCCAGCAGCTACAGGGCCGGCACTGAAGCTTTCTTT.